The clone carrying this TCR beta chain was observed at least ten times. Its target is not known. This sample stems from a study of T cells after yellow fever vaccination. Study-wide results and limits: Subsequent to the booster, the majority of primary-vaccination clones reappeared (under 98% CD4, more than 70% CD8). There was a small share of clonotypes that showed up in both the CD4 and CD8 compartments.

Germline CDR1 reads SGHRS; CDR2 reads YFSETQ. The CDR3 runs to 16 residues. J gave up 8 bases and V 3 bases, and 9 bases lay outside the gene matches. In TCRdb, the 5' RACE reads were re-called with MiXCR into one record per CDR3 protein. The table lists around 310,000 distinct CDR3 sequences, more than 3% of them singletons, with less than 25% in the top ten. This TCR was recovered from a man aged 18 to 35 who received the YFV17D yellow fever vaccine. This specimen was PBMCs, taken on the day of the yellow fever booster vaccination. The chain recombines TRBV5-1 with TRBJ2-1; TRBD2 matches at 12 bases. The CDR3 loop reads CASSSTLAGGLYEQFF. The DNA of the CDR3 is TGCGCCAGCAGCTCCACTCTAGCGGGGGGGCTCTATGAGCAGTTCTTC. Based on the CDR3 plus reference TRBV5-1 and TRBJ2-1, the full variable domain is KAGVTQTPRYLIKTRGQQVTLSCSPISGHRSVSWYQQTPGQGLQFLFEYFSETQRNKGNFPGRFSGRQFSNSRSEMNVSTLELGDSALYLCASSSTLAGGLYEQFFGPGTRLTVL.